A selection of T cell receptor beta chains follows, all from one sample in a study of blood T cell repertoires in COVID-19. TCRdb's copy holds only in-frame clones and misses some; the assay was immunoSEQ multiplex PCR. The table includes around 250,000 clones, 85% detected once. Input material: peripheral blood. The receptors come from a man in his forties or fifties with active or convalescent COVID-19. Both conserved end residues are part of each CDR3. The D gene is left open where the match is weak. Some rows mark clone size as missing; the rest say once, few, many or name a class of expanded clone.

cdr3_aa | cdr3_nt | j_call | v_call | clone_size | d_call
CASSVGQIYQETQYF | TGTGCCAGCAGCGTGGGGCAAATCTACCAAGAGACCCAGTACTTC | TRBJ2-5 | TRBV9 | - | -
CASTVTSSSRFYNEQFF | TGCGCCAGCACCGTGACTAGTTCAAGTCGGTTCTACAATGAGCAGTTCTTC | TRBJ2-1 | TRBV5-1 | - | -
CATSRDKGLAGENIQYF | TGTGCCACCAGCAGAGATAAGGGACTAGCGGGGGAAAACATTCAGTACTTC | TRBJ2-4 | TRBV15 | once | TRBD2
CASSLTSGRANIQYF | TGTGCCAGCAGTTTAACTAGCGGGAGGGCAAACATTCAGTACTTC | TRBJ2-4 | TRBV28 | - | TRBD2
CASSDRGWDEKLFF | TGTGCCAGCAGCGACAGGGGATGGGATGAAAAACTGTTTTTT | TRBJ1-4 | TRBV27 | - | TRBD1
CASKNTGTMYF | TGTGCCAGCAAGAATACAGGTACAATGTACTTC | TRBJ2-7 | TRBV6-5 | few | -
CASSPIEIIPSNYGYTF | TGTGCCAGCAGCCCCATTGAGATCATCCCCTCTAACTATGGCTACACCTTC | TRBJ1-2 | TRBV6-2/TRBV6-3 | - | -
CASSLLSSGYNEQFF | TGCGCCAGCAGCCTCCTCTCTAGCGGATACAATGAGCAGTTCTTC | TRBJ2-1 | TRBV4-1 | - | TRBD2
CASSQDRGLTSGATSTDTQYF | TGCGCCAGCAGCCAAGATCGGGGCCTAACTAGCGGGGCCACTAGCACAGATACGCAGTATTTT | TRBJ2-3 | TRBV4-1 | - | TRBD2
CASSSQGGWGYTF | TGTGCCAGCAGCTCGCAGGGGGGATGGGGCTACACCTTC | TRBJ1-2 | TRBV7-2 | few | TRBD1
CSVDSYNNEQFF | TGCAGCGTTGACTCTTATAACAATGAGCAGTTCTTC | TRBJ2-1 | TRBV29-1 | few | -
CASSSSGRKETQYF | TGTGCCAGCAGCTCGAGCGGGAGGAAAGAGACCCAGTACTTC | TRBJ2-5 | TRBV5-4 | - | TRBD2
CASSKTTGELFF | TGTGCCAGTAGCAAGACAACCGGGGAGCTGTTTTTT | TRBJ2-2 | TRBV19 | - | -
CASSETVREGSYNEQFF | TGCGCCAGCAGTGAGACTGTACGGGAGGGGTCCTACAATGAGCAGTTCTTC | TRBJ2-1 | TRBV10-1 | - | TRBD2
CASSVRVDTEAFF | TGTGCCAGCAGTGTCAGGGTGGACACTGAAGCTTTCTTT | TRBJ1-1 | TRBV2 | - | -
CASSVEGRARTAQYF | TGTGCCAGCAGCGTGGAGGGGCGGGCCAGGACGGCCCAGTACTTC | TRBJ2-5 | TRBV7-2 | once | -
CASGTSGTETQYF | TGTGCCAGTGGGACTAGCGGGACGGAGACCCAGTACTTC | TRBJ2-5 | TRBV12-3/TRBV12-4 | - | TRBD2
CASSLEARGVNQPQHF | TGTGCCAGCAGCTTAGAGGCCCGAGGAGTCAATCAGCCCCAGCATTTT | TRBJ1-5 | TRBV7-8 | - | -
CASSRNLAEEDEQYF | TGTGCCAGTAGTCGTAATCTAGCGGAAGAAGACGAGCAGTACTTC | TRBJ2-7 | TRBV19 | - | TRBD2
CASRIPGQPGQPQHF | TGTGCCAGCAGAATCCCGGGACAGCCAGGGCAGCCCCAGCATTTT | TRBJ1-5 | TRBV2 | - | TRBD1
CATSAPGTSGYNEQFF | TGTGCCACCAGTGCTCCCGGGACTAGCGGTTACAATGAGCAGTTCTTC | TRBJ2-1 | TRBV24-1 | - | TRBD2
CATSGGGLAKNIQYF | TGTGCCACCAGCGGGGGGGGGTTAGCCAAAAACATTCAGTACTTC | TRBJ2-4 | TRBV15 | - | TRBD2
CASTPSISGRETQYF | TGTGCCAGCACCCCTTCGATTAGCGGGAGGGAGACCCAGTACTTC | TRBJ2-5 | TRBV6-5 | - | TRBD2
CASSRTDTEAFF | TGTGCCAGCAGCCGGACAGATACTGAAGCTTTCTTT | TRBJ1-1 | TRBV6-5 | - | -
CASSIWGTSQNEQFF | TGTGCCAGTAGTATATGGGGGACTAGCCAAAATGAGCAGTTCTTC | TRBJ2-1 | TRBV19 | - | TRBD2
CASGPGTGGSTEKLFF | TGTGCTAGTGGTCCTGGGACAGGGGGCTCGACTGAAAAACTGTTTTTT | TRBJ1-4 | TRBV12-5 | - | TRBD1
CASRGNYGYTF | TGTGCCTCCCGGGGAAACTATGGCTACACCTTC | TRBJ1-2 | TRBV30 | - | -
CASSQSTVVNEKLFF | TGTGCCAGCAGCCAATCGACAGTGGTTAATGAAAAACTGTTTTTT | TRBJ1-4 | TRBV4-2 | - | -
CASSLGPGHYNEQFF | TGTGCCAGCAGCCTTGGCCCGGGACACTACAATGAGCAGTTCTTC | TRBJ2-1 | TRBV21-1 | - | -
CASSMGTPNNEQFF | TGTGCCAGTAGTATGGGGACTCCCAACAATGAGCAGTTCTTC | TRBJ2-1 | TRBV19 | - | -
CATSPLADTQYF | TGTGCCACCAGCCCCCTCGCAGATACGCAGTATTTT | TRBJ2-3 | TRBV15 | - | -
CASSPPGLEHITSTDTQYF | TGTGCCAGCAGCCCTCCGGGACTAGAACATATAACGAGCACAGATACGCAGTATTTT | TRBJ2-3 | TRBV13 | - | TRBD2
CASSVGQPNEQFF | TGTGCCAGCTCCGTGGGGCAGCCGAATGAGCAGTTCTTC | TRBJ2-1 | TRBV18 | - | -
CAWTGLGETQYF | TGTGCCTGGACAGGGTTGGGGGAGACCCAGTACTTC | TRBJ2-5 | TRBV30 | - | -
CASSPRGPGYQETQYF | TGCGCCAGCAGCCCTCGCGGTCCCGGGTACCAAGAGACCCAGTACTTC | TRBJ2-5 | TRBV5-1 | few | -
CASSQDGRGTEAFF | TGTGCCAGCAGCCAAGATGGAAGGGGCACTGAAGCTTTCTTT | TRBJ1-1 | TRBV3-1/TRBV3-2 | once | -
CASSYGRRTSGTPYEQYF | TGTGCCAGCAGTTACGGGCGAAGGACTAGCGGCACCCCCTACGAGCAGTACTTC | TRBJ2-7 | TRBV6-2/TRBV6-3 | - | TRBD2
CASSPTGTHQQRGNEQYF | TGTGCCAGCAGCCCAACAGGCACCCACCAACAAAGGGGAAACGAGCAGTACTTC | TRBJ2-7 | TRBV14 | - | -
CAFRDPETQYF | TGTGCCTTCAGGGATCCGGAGACCCAGTACTTC | TRBJ2-5 | TRBV30 | - | -
CASSPRGARRGGYTF | TGTGCCAGCAGCCCGCGGGGGGCTCGGAGGGGAGGCTACACCTTC | TRBJ1-2 | TRBV5-6 | - | -
CASSLGGPGELFF | TGTGCCAGCAGTTTAGGTGGGCCCGGGGAGCTGTTTTTT | TRBJ2-2 | TRBV12-3/TRBV12-4 | once | -
CASSTGRWGKTHTQYF | TGTGCCAGCAGCACAGGACGGTGGGGAAAAACACATACGCAGTATTTT | TRBJ2-3 | TRBV5-7 | - | -
CASSSGQGSQPQHF | TGTGCCAGCAGTTCGGGACAGGGTTCCCAGCCCCAGCATTTT | TRBJ1-5 | TRBV27 | - | TRBD1
CASSAGASYEQYF | TGTGCCAGCAGTGCGGGAGCGAGCTACGAGCAGTACTTC | TRBJ2-7 | TRBV2 | - | -
CASGLRQGLSGELFF | TGTGCTAGTGGTTTACGACAGGGACTGAGCGGGGAGCTGTTTTTT | TRBJ2-2 | TRBV12-5 | - | -
CASSSVQGSEQFF | TGTGCCAGCAGCAGCGTGCAGGGATCGGAGCAGTTCTTC | TRBJ2-1 | TRBV11-3 | once | -
CASSQARLAANYGYTF | TGTGCCAGCAGCCAGGCTCGTCTGGCGGCTAACTATGGCTACACCTTC | TRBJ1-2 | TRBV3-1/TRBV3-2 | few | -
CASSLDPTGTYGYTF | TGTGCCAGCAGCTTGGACCCGACAGGGACCTATGGCTACACCTTC | TRBJ1-2 | TRBV5-6 | - | TRBD1
CASSPSGSSYEQYF | TGTGCCAGCAGCCCTAGCGGCAGCTCCTACGAGCAGTACTTC | TRBJ2-7 | TRBV11-2 | - | TRBD2
CAWSVRQAPINQPQHF | TGTGCCTGGAGTGTACGGCAGGCCCCAATCAATCAGCCCCAGCATTTT | TRBJ1-5 | TRBV30 | - | -
CASSLWGPEGAVTGAFF | TGTGCCAGCAGTTTATGGGGTCCCGAGGGGGCTGTCACTGGGGCTTTCTTT | TRBJ1-1 | TRBV28 | - | TRBD1
CASSPRQPGAGNTQYF | TGTGCCAGCAGTCCCCGACAGCCTGGAGCTGGAAATACGCAGTATTTT | TRBJ2-3 | TRBV2 | - | -
CASSIRSSGSIYEQYF | TGTGCCAGTAGTATTCGATCTAGCGGGAGTATCTACGAGCAGTACTTC | TRBJ2-7 | TRBV19 | - | TRBD2